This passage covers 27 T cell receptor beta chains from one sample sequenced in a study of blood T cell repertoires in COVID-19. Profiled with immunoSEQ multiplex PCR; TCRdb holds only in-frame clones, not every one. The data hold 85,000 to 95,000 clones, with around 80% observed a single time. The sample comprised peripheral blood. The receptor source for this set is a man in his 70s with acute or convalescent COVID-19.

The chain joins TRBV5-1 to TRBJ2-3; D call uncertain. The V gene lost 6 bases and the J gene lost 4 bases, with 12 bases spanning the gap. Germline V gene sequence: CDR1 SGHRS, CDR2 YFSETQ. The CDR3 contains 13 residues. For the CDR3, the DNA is TGCGCCAGCATGCAGGAATTGTCAGATACGCAGTATTTT. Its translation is CASMQELSDTQYF. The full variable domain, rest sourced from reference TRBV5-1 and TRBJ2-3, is KAGVTQTPRYLIKTRGQQVTLSCSPISGHRSVSWYQQTPGQGLQFLFEYFSETQRNKGNFPGRFSGRQFSNSRSEMNVSTLELGDSALYLCASMQELSDTQYFGPGTRLTVL.

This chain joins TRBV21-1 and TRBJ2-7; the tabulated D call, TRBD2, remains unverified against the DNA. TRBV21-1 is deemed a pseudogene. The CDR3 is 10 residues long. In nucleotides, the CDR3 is TGTGCCAGCCCCCTCGTCGAGCAGTACTTC. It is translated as CASPLVEQYF.

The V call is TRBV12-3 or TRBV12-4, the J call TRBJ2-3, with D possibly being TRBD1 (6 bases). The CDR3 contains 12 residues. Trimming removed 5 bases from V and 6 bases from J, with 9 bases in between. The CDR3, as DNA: TGTGCCAGCAGTATGGGGGCGGATACGCAGTATTTT. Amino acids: CASSMGADTQYF.

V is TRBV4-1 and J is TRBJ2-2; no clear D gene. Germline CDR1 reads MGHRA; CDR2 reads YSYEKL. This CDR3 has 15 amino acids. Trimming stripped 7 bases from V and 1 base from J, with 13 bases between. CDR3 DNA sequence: TGCGCCAGCACCTTAGACATTCTGAACACCGGGGAGCTGTTTTTT. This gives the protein CASTLDILNTGELFF.

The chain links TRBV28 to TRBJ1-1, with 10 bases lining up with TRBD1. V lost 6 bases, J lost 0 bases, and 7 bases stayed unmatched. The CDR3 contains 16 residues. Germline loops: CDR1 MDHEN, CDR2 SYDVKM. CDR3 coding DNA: TGTGCCAGCAGGTCCGGGACAGGGGACCTGAACACTGAAGCTTTCTTT. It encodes CASRSGTGDLNTEAFF.

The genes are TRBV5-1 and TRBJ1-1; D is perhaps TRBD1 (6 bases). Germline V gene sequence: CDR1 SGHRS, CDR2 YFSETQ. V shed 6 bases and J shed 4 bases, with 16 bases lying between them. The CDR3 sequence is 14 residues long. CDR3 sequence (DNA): TGCGCCAGCACCTCGGGGGGGCCGGGCACTGAAGCTTTCTTT. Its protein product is CASTSGGPGTEAFF.

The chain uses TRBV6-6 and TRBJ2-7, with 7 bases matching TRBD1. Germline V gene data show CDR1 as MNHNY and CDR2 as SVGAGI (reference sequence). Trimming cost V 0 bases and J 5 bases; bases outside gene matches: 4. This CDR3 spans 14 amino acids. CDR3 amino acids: CASSYSTGSDEQYV. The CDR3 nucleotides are TGTGCCAGCAGTTACTCGACAGGGTCCGACGAGCAGTACGTC.

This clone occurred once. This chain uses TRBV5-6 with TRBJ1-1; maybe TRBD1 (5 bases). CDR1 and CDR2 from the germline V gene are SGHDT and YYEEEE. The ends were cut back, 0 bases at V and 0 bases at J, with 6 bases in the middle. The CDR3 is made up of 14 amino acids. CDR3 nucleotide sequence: TGTGCCAGCAGCTTGGTAGGGGTGAACACTGAAGCTTTCTTT. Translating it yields CASSLVGVNTEAFF.

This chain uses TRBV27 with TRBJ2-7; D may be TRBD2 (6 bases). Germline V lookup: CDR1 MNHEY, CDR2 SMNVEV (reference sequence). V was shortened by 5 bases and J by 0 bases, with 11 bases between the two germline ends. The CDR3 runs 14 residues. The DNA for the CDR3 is TGTGCCAGCAGTACGGGAGAGAGCTCCTACGAGCAGTACTTC. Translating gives CASSTGESSYEQYF.

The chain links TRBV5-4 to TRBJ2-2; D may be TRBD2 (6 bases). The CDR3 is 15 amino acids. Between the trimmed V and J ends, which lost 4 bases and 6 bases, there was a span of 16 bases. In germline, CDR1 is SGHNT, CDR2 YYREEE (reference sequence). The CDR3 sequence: CASSPGAWGAGELFF. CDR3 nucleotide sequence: TGTGCCAGCAGCCCTGGGGCGTGGGGGGCCGGGGAGCTGTTTTTT.

The CDR3 sequence: CASSLAGTRDTQYF. For the CDR3, the DNA is TGTGCCAGCAGCTTGGCAGGGACAAGGGATACGCAGTATTTT. This sequence joins TRBV5-5 and TRBJ2-3; D is perhaps TRBD1 (6 bases). Germline loops: CDR1 SGHKS, CDR2 YYEKEE (reference sequence). The V and J ends lost 0 bases and 6 bases respectively, with 11 bases between them. The CDR3 consists of 14 residues.

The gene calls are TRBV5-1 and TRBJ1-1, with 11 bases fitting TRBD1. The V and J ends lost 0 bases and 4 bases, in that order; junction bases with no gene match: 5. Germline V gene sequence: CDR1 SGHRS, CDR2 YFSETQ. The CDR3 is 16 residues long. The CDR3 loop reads CASSLGTGGRVTEAFF. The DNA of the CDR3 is TGCGCCAGCAGCTTGGGGACAGGGGGCCGGGTCACTGAAGCTTTCTTT.

CDR3: CASSWGGTGGTDTQYF. The CDR3 DNA follows: TGCGCCAGCAGCTGGGGCGGGACAGGGGGCACAGATACGCAGTATTTT. This rearrangement joins TRBV5-1 to TRBJ2-3, with TRBD1 identical over 10 bases. The V gene's germline CDR1 is SGHRS and CDR2 YFSETQ. The V gene end was trimmed by 3 bases and the J gene end by 1 base; junction bases not matched to a gene: 5. This CDR3 is built from 16 residues.

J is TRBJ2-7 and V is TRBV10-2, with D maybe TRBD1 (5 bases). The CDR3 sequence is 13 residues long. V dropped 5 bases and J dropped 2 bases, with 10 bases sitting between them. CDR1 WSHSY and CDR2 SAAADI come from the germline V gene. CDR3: CASSTGPTYEQYV. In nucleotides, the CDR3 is TGCGCCAGCAGTACAGGTCCAACCTACGAGCAGTACGTC.

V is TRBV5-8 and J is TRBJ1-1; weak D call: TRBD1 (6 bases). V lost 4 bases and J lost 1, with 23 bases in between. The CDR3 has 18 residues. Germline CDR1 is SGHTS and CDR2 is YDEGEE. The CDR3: CASSPPGTPTMWNTEAFF. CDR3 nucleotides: TGTGCCAGCAGCCCACCCGGGACACCGACGATGTGGAACACTGAAGCTTTCTTT.

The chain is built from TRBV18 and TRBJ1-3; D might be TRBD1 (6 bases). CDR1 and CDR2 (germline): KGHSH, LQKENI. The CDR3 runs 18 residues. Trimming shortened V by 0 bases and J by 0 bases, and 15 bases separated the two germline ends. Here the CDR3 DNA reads TGTGCCAGCTCACCACCGTCCAGGACAGCGAGCTCTGGAAACACCATATATTTT. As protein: CASSPPSRTASSGNTIYF. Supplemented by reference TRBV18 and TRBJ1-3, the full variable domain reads NAGVMQNPRHLVRRRGQEARLRCSPMKGHSHVYWYRQLPEEGLKFMVYLQKENIIDESGMPKERFSAEFPKEGPSILRIQQVVRGDSAAYFCASSPPSRTASSGNTIYFGEGSWLTVV.

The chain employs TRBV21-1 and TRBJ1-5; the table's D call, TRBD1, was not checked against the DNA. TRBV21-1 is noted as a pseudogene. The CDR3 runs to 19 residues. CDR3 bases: TGTGCCAGCAGCAAAGGGGACAGGGAAAGGGAGTTTCGCAATCAGCCCCAGCATTTT. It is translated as CASSKGDREREFRNQPQHF.

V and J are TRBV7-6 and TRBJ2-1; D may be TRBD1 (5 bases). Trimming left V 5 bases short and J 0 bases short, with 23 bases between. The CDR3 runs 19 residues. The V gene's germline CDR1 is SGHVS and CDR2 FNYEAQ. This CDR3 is CASSRQAGIGASSYNEQFF. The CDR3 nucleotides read TGTGCCAGCAGCCGCCAAGCAGGTATTGGGGCCAGCTCCTACAATGAGCAGTTCTTC.

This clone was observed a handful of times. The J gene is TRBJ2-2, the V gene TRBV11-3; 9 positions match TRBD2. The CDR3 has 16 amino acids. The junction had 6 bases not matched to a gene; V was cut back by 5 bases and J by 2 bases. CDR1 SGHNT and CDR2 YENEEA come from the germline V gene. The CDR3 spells CASSPGTSYNTGELFF. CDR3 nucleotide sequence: TGTGCCAGCAGCCCCGGGACTAGCTACAACACCGGGGAGCTGTTTTTT.

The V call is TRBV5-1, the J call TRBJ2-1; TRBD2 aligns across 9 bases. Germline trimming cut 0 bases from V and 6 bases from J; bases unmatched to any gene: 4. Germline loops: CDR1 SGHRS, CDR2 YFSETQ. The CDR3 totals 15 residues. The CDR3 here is CASSLGLGLANEQFF. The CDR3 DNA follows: TGCGCCAGCAGCTTGGGGCTGGGACTAGCCAATGAGCAGTTCTTC.

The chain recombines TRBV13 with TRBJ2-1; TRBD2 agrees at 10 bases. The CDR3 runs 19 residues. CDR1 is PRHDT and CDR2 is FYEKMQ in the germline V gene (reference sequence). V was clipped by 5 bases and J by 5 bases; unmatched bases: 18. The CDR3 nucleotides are TGTGCCAGCAGCCTCTTAAATAGCTTCCTAGCGGGAGCCAACAATGAGCAGTTCTTC. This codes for CASSLLNSFLAGANNEQFF.

The CDR3 region is CASSHILRYEQYV. The CDR3 coding sequence is TGCGCCAGCAGCCACATACTTAGATACGAGCAGTACGTC. The J gene is TRBJ2-7, the V gene TRBV4-1; D uncertain. V dropped 3 bases and J dropped 4 bases, with 10 bases sitting between them. Germline values: CDR1 MGHRA, CDR2 YSYEKL. The CDR3 loop spans 13 amino acids.

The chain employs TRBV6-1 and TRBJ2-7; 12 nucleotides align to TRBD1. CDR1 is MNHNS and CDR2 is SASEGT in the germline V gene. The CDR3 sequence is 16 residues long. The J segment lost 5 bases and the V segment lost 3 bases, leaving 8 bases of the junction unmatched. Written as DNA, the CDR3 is TGTGCCAGCAGTGAGGTGGGGGGACAGGGGGCTAACGAGCAGTACGTC. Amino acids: CASSEVGGQGANEQYV.

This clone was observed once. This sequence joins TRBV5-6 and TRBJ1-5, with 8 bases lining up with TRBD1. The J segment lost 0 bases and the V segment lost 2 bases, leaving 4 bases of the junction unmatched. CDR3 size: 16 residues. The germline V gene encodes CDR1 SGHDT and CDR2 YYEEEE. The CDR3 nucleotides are TGTGCCAGCAGCTTCACCGGGACAGGTAGCAATCAGCCCCAGCATTTT. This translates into CASSFTGTGSNQPQHF.

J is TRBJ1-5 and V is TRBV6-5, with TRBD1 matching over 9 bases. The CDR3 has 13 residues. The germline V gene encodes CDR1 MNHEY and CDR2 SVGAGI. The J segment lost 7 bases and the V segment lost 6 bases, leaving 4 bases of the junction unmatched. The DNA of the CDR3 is TGTGCCAGCAGCGGGACAGGGTGGCAGCCCCAGCATTTT. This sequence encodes CASSGTGWQPQHF.

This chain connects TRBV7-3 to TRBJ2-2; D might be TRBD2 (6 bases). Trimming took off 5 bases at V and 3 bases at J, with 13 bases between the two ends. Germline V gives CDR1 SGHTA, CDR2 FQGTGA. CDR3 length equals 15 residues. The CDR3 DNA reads TGTGCCAGCAGCCGTATAGGGGAGGACACCGGGGAGCTGTTTTTT. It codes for CASSRIGEDTGELFF. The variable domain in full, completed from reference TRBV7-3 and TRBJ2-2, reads GAGVSQTPSNKVTEKGKYVELRCDPISGHTALYWYRQSLGQGPEFLIYFQGTGAADDSGLPNDRFFAVRPEGSVSTLKIQRTERGDSAVYLCASSRIGEDTGELFFGEGSRLTVL.

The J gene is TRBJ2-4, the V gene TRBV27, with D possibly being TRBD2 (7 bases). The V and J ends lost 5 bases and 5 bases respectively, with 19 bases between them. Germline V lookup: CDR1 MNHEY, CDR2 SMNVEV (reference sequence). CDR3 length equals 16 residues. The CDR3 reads CASSPWGGRKQNIQYF. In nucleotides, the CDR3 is TGTGCCAGCAGTCCTTGGGGGGGGCGTAAGCAAAACATTCAGTACTTC.